Listed below are T cell receptor beta chains from one sample, sequenced in a study of blood T cell repertoires in COVID-19. Profiled with immunoSEQ multiplex PCR; TCRdb holds only in-frame clones, not every one. The profile covers around 260,000 clones, with 91% appearing a single time and under 3% taken by the ten largest. The source material was peripheral blood. These receptor sequences come from a person aged 18-35 years with COVID-19, enrolled during active disease. CDR3s include the opening cysteine and the closing phenylalanine or tryptophan. Fields, in order: D gene, V gene, J gene, clone size, CDR3 protein, CDR3 DNA. The D gene is left open where the match is weak. Rows give clone size only sometimes, using once, few, many, or a class for an expanded clone.

d_gene: -; v_gene: TRBV6-5; j_gene: TRBJ2-1; abundance: -; CDR3aa: CASSYPLAGGVNEQFF; CDR3nt: TGTGCCAGCAGTTATCCGCTAGCCGGCGGGGTCAATGAGCAGTTCTTC
d_gene: TRBD2; v_gene: TRBV9; j_gene: TRBJ2-5; abundance: -; CDR3aa: CASSRLAGGFFETQYF; CDR3nt: TGTGCCAGCTCACGACTAGCGGGAGGTTTCTTTGAGACCCAGTACTTC
d_gene: TRBD2; v_gene: TRBV4-1; j_gene: TRBJ2-1; abundance: -; CDR3aa: CASSPLAGVKNEQFF; CDR3nt: TGCGCCAGCAGCCCTCTAGCGGGAGTAAAAAATGAGCAGTTCTTC
d_gene: -; v_gene: TRBV7-9; j_gene: TRBJ2-3; abundance: once; CDR3aa: CASSLVWADTQYF; CDR3nt: TGTGCCAGCAGCTTAGTTTGGGCCGATACGCAGTATTTT
d_gene: -; v_gene: TRBV18; j_gene: TRBJ2-2; abundance: -; CDR3aa: CASSPTTHTGELFF; CDR3nt: TGTGCCAGCTCACCGACTACTCACACCGGGGAGCTGTTTTTT
d_gene: TRBD1; v_gene: TRBV7-9; j_gene: TRBJ1-5; abundance: -; CDR3aa: CASSPGQGGNQPQHF; CDR3nt: TGTGCCAGCAGCCCGGGACAGGGGGGGAATCAGCCCCAGCATTTT
d_gene: -; v_gene: TRBV7-9; j_gene: TRBJ1-1; abundance: -; CDR3aa: CASSPQLMNTEAFF; CDR3nt: TGTGCCAGCAGCCCCCAGTTGATGAACACTGAAGCTTTCTTT
d_gene: -; v_gene: TRBV6-1; j_gene: TRBJ1-1; abundance: -; CDR3aa: CASSEVRSTEAFF; CDR3nt: TGTGCCAGCAGTGAAGTTAGGAGCACTGAAGCTTTCTTT
d_gene: TRBD2; v_gene: TRBV4-2; j_gene: TRBJ2-3; abundance: -; CDR3aa: CASSQDRVAGALTDTQYF; CDR3nt: TGTGCCAGCAGCCAAGATCGCGTAGCGGGAGCTCTCACAGATACGCAGTATTTT
d_gene: TRBD1; v_gene: TRBV10-3; j_gene: TRBJ2-7; abundance: once; CDR3aa: CATRLGQGDEQYF; CDR3nt: TGTGCCACGAGGCTAGGACAGGGTGACGAGCAGTACTTC
d_gene: TRBD1; v_gene: TRBV7-2; j_gene: TRBJ1-1; abundance: few; CDR3aa: CASSFQGGRLNTEAFF; CDR3nt: TGTGCCAGCAGCTTTCAGGGGGGCAGATTGAACACTGAAGCTTTCTTT
d_gene: -; v_gene: TRBV4-2; j_gene: TRBJ2-1; abundance: -; CDR3aa: CASSRGSNDNEQFF; CDR3nt: TGTGCCAGCAGCAGGGGGAGTAACGACAATGAGCAGTTCTTC
d_gene: TRBD2; v_gene: TRBV12-3/TRBV12-4; j_gene: TRBJ2-5; abundance: -; CDR3aa: CASSFDSGRTQYF; CDR3nt: TGTGCCAGCAGTTTTGACAGCGGGAGGACCCAGTACTTC
d_gene: TRBD2; v_gene: TRBV4-1; j_gene: TRBJ2-7; abundance: once; CDR3aa: CASSQERAGAPYYEQYF; CDR3nt: TGCGCCAGCAGCCAAGAAAGAGCGGGAGCTCCCTACTACGAGCAGTACTTC
d_gene: -; v_gene: TRBV7-2; j_gene: TRBJ1-1; abundance: once; CDR3aa: CASSPDGAVNTEAFF; CDR3nt: TGTGCCAGCAGCCCAGATGGGGCGGTGAACACTGAAGCTTTCTTT
d_gene: TRBD2; v_gene: TRBV19; j_gene: TRBJ2-7; abundance: -; CDR3aa: CASSIELAGVDEQYF; CDR3nt: TGTGCCAGTAGTATCGAATTAGCGGGAGTCGACGAGCAGTACTTC
d_gene: -; v_gene: TRBV6-5; j_gene: TRBJ1-3; abundance: -; CDR3aa: CASRDYSGNTIYF; CDR3nt: TGTGCCAGCAGGGACTACTCTGGAAACACCATATATTTT
d_gene: TRBD1; v_gene: TRBV30; j_gene: TRBJ2-1; abundance: -; CDR3aa: CAWSISGQGAGDEQFF; CDR3nt: TGTGCCTGGAGTATTTCCGGACAGGGGGCAGGGGATGAGCAGTTCTTC
d_gene: -; v_gene: TRBV5-1; j_gene: TRBJ2-3; abundance: -; CDR3aa: CASSLIPGVSDTQYF; CDR3nt: TGCGCCAGCAGCCTTATACCGGGAGTCTCAGATACGCAGTATTTT
d_gene: TRBD1; v_gene: TRBV19; j_gene: TRBJ1-5; abundance: -; CDR3aa: CASSITLQGEINQPQHF; CDR3nt: TGTGCCAGTAGTATTACCCTACAGGGGGAGATCAATCAGCCCCAGCATTTT
d_gene: TRBD1; v_gene: TRBV5-4; j_gene: TRBJ1-2; abundance: -; CDR3aa: CASTPTPGQGIYGYTF; CDR3nt: TGTGCCAGCACCCCGACGCCGGGACAGGGAATCTATGGCTACACCTTC
d_gene: TRBD1; v_gene: TRBV19; j_gene: TRBJ2-7; abundance: -; CDR3aa: CASRPTGDPYEQYF; CDR3nt: TGTGCCAGTAGACCTACAGGGGACCCCTACGAGCAGTACTTC
d_gene: TRBD1; v_gene: TRBV9; j_gene: TRBJ2-2; abundance: -; CDR3aa: CASSVRSQTGGRSGELFF; CDR3nt: TGTGCCAGCAGCGTCAGGTCCCAGACAGGGGGAAGGTCCGGGGAGCTGTTTTTT
d_gene: TRBD1; v_gene: TRBV6-1; j_gene: TRBJ1-4; abundance: few; CDR3aa: CASSGGTGATTNEKLFF; CDR3nt: TGTGCCAGCAGTGGCGGGACAGGGGCTACAACTAATGAAAAACTGTTTTTT
d_gene: TRBD2; v_gene: TRBV19; j_gene: TRBJ2-2; abundance: -; CDR3aa: CASSILAGDTGELFF; CDR3nt: TGTGCCAGTAGTATCCTAGCGGGAGATACCGGGGAGCTGTTTTTT
d_gene: -; v_gene: TRBV5-1; j_gene: TRBJ1-1; abundance: -; CDR3aa: CASSLGNQGNTEAFF; CDR3nt: TGCGCCAGCAGCTTGGGGAATCAGGGGAACACTGAAGCTTTCTTT
d_gene: TRBD1; v_gene: TRBV2; j_gene: TRBJ1-6; abundance: -; CDR3aa: CASSGGTGRNSPLHF; CDR3nt: TGTGCCAGCAGTGGGGGGACAGGGCGAAATTCACCCCTCCACTTT
d_gene: -; v_gene: TRBV19; j_gene: TRBJ2-1; abundance: -; CDR3aa: CASSIMANEQFF; CDR3nt: TGTGCCAGTAGTATAATGGCCAATGAGCAGTTCTTC
d_gene: TRBD1; v_gene: TRBV7-2; j_gene: TRBJ2-2; abundance: -; CDR3aa: CASSRQGPGELFF; CDR3nt: TGTGCCAGCAGTCGACAGGGGCCCGGGGAGCTGTTTTTT
d_gene: -; v_gene: TRBV7-9; j_gene: TRBJ1-1; abundance: -; CDR3aa: CASSLRGRAFF; CDR3nt: TGTGCCAGCAGCTTACGGGGGAGGGCTTTCTTT
d_gene: -; v_gene: TRBV6-6; j_gene: TRBJ2-2; abundance: -; CDR3aa: CASSYSYGTTGELFF; CDR3nt: TGTGCCAGCAGTTACTCGTACGGGACAACCGGGGAGCTGTTTTTT
d_gene: TRBD1; v_gene: TRBV5-1; j_gene: TRBJ2-7; abundance: few; CDR3aa: CASSPGTGGYEQYF; CDR3nt: TGCGCCAGCAGCCCCGGGACAGGGGGCTACGAGCAGTACTTC
d_gene: TRBD1; v_gene: TRBV7-9; j_gene: TRBJ1-2; abundance: -; CDR3aa: CASSLGQGNYGYTF; CDR3nt: TGTGCCAGCAGCTTAGGACAGGGTAACTATGGCTACACCTTC
d_gene: -; v_gene: TRBV3-1/TRBV3-2; j_gene: TRBJ2-1; abundance: -; CDR3aa: CASSQGGLHNEQFF; CDR3nt: TGTGCCAGCAGCCAAGGGGGACTCCACAATGAGCAGTTCTTC
d_gene: -; v_gene: TRBV4-2; j_gene: TRBJ1-3; abundance: -; CDR3aa: CASSQDLSDRGSGNTIYF; CDR3nt: TGTGCCAGCAGCCAAGATCTAAGCGATAGGGGGTCTGGAAACACCATATATTTT
d_gene: TRBD1; v_gene: TRBV5-4; j_gene: TRBJ2-7; abundance: -; CDR3aa: CASSSKLTGDEQYF; CDR3nt: TGTGCCAGCAGCTCAAAACTTACAGGGGACGAGCAGTACTTC
d_gene: TRBD1; v_gene: TRBV13; j_gene: TRBJ1-1; abundance: few; CDR3aa: CASSSGQGRGAEAFF; CDR3nt: TGTGCCAGCAGCTCGGGACAGGGAAGGGGAGCTGAAGCTTTCTTT
d_gene: -; v_gene: TRBV27; j_gene: TRBJ2-1; abundance: -; CDR3aa: CASNTPGLANEQFF; CDR3nt: TGTGCCAGCAATACACCCGGGCTAGCCAATGAGCAGTTCTTC
d_gene: TRBD1; v_gene: TRBV29-1; j_gene: TRBJ2-3; abundance: -; CDR3aa: CSVVLRVGDREPDTQYF; CDR3nt: TGCAGCGTTGTCCTAAGAGTGGGTGACAGGGAGCCAGATACGCAGTATTTT
d_gene: TRBD1; v_gene: TRBV5-1; j_gene: TRBJ1-2; abundance: -; CDR3aa: CASSPTTGDYGYTF; CDR3nt: TGCGCCAGCAGCCCCACGACAGGGGATTATGGCTACACCTTC
d_gene: TRBD1; v_gene: TRBV7-9; j_gene: TRBJ2-3; abundance: -; CDR3aa: CASSLTGSTDTQYF; CDR3nt: TGTGCCAGCAGCCTGACAGGGAGCACAGATACGCAGTATTTT
d_gene: TRBD1; v_gene: TRBV18; j_gene: TRBJ2-3; abundance: -; CDR3aa: CASSSLRTGGTDTQYF; CDR3nt: TGTGCCAGCTCATCTCTGAGGACAGGGGGCACAGATACGCAGTATTTT
d_gene: -; v_gene: TRBV29-1; j_gene: TRBJ1-2; abundance: -; CDR3aa: CSVVPQGRGGYTF; CDR3nt: TGCAGCGTTGTACCTCAGGGGAGGGGCGGCTACACCTTC
d_gene: TRBD1; v_gene: TRBV27; j_gene: TRBJ1-5; abundance: -; CDR3aa: CASSRQGQGYQPQHF; CDR3nt: TGTGCCAGCAGTCGACAAGGACAGGGTTATCAGCCCCAGCATTTT
d_gene: -; v_gene: TRBV20-1; j_gene: TRBJ1-4; abundance: -; CDR3aa: CSASRPGDSGWREKLFF; CDR3nt: TGCAGTGCTAGTCGTCCCGGGGACTCAGGGTGGCGAGAAAAACTGTTTTTT
d_gene: -; v_gene: TRBV19; j_gene: TRBJ2-7; abundance: -; CDR3aa: CASRNRDSPNEQYF; CDR3nt: TGTGCCAGTCGAAACCGGGACTCCCCAAACGAGCAGTACTTC
d_gene: -; v_gene: TRBV5-4; j_gene: TRBJ1-1; abundance: once; CDR3aa: CASRRGAGQNTEAFF; CDR3nt: TGTGCCAGCAGGCGAGGAGCAGGACAGAACACTGAAGCTTTCTTT
d_gene: -; v_gene: TRBV27; j_gene: TRBJ2-7; abundance: -; CDR3aa: CASSLSERSRSYEQYF; CDR3nt: TGTGCCAGCAGTTTATCTGAGCGGAGCCGCTCCTACGAGCAGTACTTC
d_gene: -; v_gene: TRBV28; j_gene: TRBJ2-1; abundance: -; CDR3aa: CASSLWGGPYNEQFF; CDR3nt: TGTGCCAGCAGTTTATGGGGCGGGCCTTACAATGAGCAGTTCTTC
d_gene: -; v_gene: TRBV6-1; j_gene: TRBJ1-5; abundance: -; CDR3aa: CASSALPPDTNSNQPQHF; CDR3nt: TGTGCCAGCAGTGCGCTCCCCCCGGACACCAATAGCAATCAGCCCCAGCATTTT
d_gene: TRBD1; v_gene: TRBV7-9; j_gene: TRBJ2-7; abundance: -; CDR3aa: CASSYRGSYEQYF; CDR3nt: TGTGCCAGCAGCTACAGGGGCTCCTACGAGCAGTACTTC